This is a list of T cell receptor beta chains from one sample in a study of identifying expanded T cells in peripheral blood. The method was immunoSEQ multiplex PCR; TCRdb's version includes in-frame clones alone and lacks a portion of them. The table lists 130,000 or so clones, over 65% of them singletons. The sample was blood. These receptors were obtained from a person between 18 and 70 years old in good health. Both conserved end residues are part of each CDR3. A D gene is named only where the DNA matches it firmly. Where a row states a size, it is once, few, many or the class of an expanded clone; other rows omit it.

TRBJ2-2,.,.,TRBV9,CASTLTGRGTGELFF,TGTGCCAGCACTTTGACAGGACGGGGCACCGGGGAGCTGTTTTTT
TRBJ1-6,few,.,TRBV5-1,CASAKRGYNSPLHF,TGCGCCAGCGCTAAGAGGGGCTATAATTCACCCCTCCACTTT
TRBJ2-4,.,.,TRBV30,CAWSVQGQNIQYF,TGTGCCTGGAGTGTCCAAGGGCAAAACATTCAGTACTTC
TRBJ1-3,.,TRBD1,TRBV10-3,CAISIGQGSRDTIYF,TGTGCCATCAGCATCGGACAGGGGAGTAGAGACACCATATATTTT
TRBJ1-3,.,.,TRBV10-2,CASTSDGASGNTIYF,TGCGCCAGCACGTCAGACGGAGCCTCTGGAAACACCATATATTTT
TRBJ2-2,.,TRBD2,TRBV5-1,CASSPLRGVDTGELFF,TGCGCCAGCAGCCCCCTCCGGGGGGTGGACACCGGGGAGCTGTTTTTT
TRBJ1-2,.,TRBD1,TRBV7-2,CASSQSGGSYGYTF,TGTGCCAGCAGCCAGTCAGGGGGCTCGTATGGCTACACCTTC
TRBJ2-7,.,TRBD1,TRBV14,CASSLTQGARYEQYF,TGTGCCAGCAGCCTGACACAGGGGGCAAGGTACGAGCAGTACTTC
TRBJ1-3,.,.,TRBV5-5,CASSLYPGNTIYF,TGTGCCAGCAGCTTGTATCCGGGAAACACCATATATTTT
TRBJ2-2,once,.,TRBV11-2,CASSSYGHPTGELFF,TGTGCCAGCAGCTCCTACGGCCACCCAACCGGGGAGCTGTTTTTT